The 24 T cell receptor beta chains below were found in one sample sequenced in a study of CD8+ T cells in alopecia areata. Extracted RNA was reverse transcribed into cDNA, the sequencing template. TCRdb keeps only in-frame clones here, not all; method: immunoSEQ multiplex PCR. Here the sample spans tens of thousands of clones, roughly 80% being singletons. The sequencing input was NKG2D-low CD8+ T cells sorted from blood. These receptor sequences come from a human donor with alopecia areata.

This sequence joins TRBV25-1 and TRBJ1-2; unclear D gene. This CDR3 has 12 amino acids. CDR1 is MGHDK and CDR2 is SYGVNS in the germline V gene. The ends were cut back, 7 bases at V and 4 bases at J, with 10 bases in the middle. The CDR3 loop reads CASMGDFYGYTF. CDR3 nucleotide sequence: TGTGCCAGCATGGGAGATTTCTATGGCTACACCTTC.

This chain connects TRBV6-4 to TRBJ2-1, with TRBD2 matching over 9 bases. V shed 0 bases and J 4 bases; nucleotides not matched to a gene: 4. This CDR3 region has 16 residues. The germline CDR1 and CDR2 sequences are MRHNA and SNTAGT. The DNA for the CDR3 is TGTGCCAGCAGTGACTCCGGGCTAGCGGGATACAATGAGCAGTTCTTC. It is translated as CASSDSGLAGYNEQFF.

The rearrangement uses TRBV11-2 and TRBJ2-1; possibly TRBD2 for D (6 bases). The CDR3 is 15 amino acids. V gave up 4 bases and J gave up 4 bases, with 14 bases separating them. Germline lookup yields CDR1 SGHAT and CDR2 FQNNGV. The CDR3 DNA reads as TGTGCCAGCAGCTCGGCCCCCGGGGGATACAATGAGCAGTTCTTC. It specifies CASSSAPGGYNEQFF.

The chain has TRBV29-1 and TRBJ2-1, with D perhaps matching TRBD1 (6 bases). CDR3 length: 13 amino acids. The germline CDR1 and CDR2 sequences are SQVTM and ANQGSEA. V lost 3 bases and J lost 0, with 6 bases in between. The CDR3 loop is CSVEGASYNEQFF. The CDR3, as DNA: TGCAGCGTTGAGGGGGCCTCCTACAATGAGCAGTTCTTC.

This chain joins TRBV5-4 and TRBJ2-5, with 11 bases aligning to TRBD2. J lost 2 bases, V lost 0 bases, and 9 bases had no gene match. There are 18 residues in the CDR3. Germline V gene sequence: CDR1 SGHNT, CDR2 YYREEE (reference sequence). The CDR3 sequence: CASSLASSGRTFQETQYF. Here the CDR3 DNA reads TGTGCCAGCAGCTTGGCATCTAGCGGGAGGACATTTCAAGAGACCCAGTACTTC.

The CDR3 nucleotides are TGTGCCAGCAGTGAGGGGACTAGCTTGTACGAGCAGTACTTC. Its translation is CASSEGTSLYEQYF. The rearrangement uses TRBV2 and TRBJ2-7; 9 bases are shared with TRBD2. Trimming removed 3 bases from V and 4 bases from J; junction bases left unmatched: 4. Germline values: CDR1 SNHLY, CDR2 FYNNEI. The CDR3 has 14 amino acids.

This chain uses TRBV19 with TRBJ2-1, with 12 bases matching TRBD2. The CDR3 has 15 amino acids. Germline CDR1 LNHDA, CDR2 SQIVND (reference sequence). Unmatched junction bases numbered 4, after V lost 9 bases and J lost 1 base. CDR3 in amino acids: CASRTSGASYNEQFF. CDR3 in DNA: TGTGCCAGCAGGACTAGCGGGGCGTCCTACAATGAGCAGTTCTTC.

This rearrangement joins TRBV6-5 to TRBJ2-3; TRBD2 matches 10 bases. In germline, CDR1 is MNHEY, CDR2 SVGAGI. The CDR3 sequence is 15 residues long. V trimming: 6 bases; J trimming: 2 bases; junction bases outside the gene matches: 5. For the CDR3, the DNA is TGTGCCAGCAGCTCCGGACTAGCGGACACAGATACGCAGTATTTT. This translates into CASSSGLADTDTQYF.

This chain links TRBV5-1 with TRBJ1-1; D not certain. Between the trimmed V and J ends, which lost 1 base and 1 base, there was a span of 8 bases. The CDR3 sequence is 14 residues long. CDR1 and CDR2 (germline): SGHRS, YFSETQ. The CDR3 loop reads CASSLRETNTEAFF. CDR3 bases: TGCGCCAGCAGCTTGCGGGAGACGAACACTGAAGCTTTCTTT.

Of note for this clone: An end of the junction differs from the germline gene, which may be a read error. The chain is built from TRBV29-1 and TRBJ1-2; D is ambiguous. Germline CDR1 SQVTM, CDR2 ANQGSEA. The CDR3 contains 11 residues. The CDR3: CSLEEGYGYTF. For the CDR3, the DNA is TGCAGCCTTGAGGAGGGCTATGGCTACACCTTC.

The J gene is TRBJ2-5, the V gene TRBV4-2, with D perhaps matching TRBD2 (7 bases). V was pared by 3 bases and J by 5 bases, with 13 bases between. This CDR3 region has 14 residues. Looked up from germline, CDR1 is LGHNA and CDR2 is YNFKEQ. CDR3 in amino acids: CASSQSGGRETQYF. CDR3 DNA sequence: TGTGCCAGCAGCCAGTCGGGGGGCCGGGAGACCCAGTACTTC.

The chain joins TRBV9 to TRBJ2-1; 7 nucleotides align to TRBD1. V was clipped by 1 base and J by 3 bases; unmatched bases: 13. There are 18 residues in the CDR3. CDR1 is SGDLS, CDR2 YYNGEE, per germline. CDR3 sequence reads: CASSVNPGMGQNYNEQFF. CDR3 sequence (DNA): TGTGCCAGCAGCGTAAACCCCGGCATGGGACAGAACTACAATGAGCAGTTCTTC.

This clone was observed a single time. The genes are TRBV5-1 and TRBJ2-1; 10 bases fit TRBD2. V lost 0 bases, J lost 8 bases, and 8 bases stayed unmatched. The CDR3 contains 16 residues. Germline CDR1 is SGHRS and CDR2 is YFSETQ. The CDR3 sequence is CASSLGAVAGGDEQFF. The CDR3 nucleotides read TGCGCCAGCAGCTTGGGAGCGGTAGCGGGAGGAGATGAGCAGTTCTTC. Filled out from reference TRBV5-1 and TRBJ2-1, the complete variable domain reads KAGVTQTPRYLIKTRGQQVTLSCSPISGHRSVSWYQQTPGQGLQFLFEYFSETQRNKGNFPGRFSGRQFSNSRSEMNVSTLELGDSALYLCASSLGAVAGGDEQFFGPGTRLTVL.

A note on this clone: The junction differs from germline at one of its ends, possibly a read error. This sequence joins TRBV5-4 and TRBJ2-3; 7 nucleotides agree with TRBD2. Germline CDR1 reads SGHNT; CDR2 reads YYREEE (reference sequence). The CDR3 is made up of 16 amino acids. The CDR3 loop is CASSQELANPADTQYF. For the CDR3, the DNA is TGCGCCAGCAGCCAGGAACTAGCGAACCCGGCAGATACGCAGTATTTT.

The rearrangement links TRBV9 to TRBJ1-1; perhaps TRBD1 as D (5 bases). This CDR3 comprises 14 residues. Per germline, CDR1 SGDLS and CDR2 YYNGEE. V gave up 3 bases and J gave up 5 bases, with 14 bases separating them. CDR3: CASSGDGLRTEAFF. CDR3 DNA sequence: TGTGCCAGCAGCGGGGACGGACTCAGGACTGAAGCTTTCTTT.

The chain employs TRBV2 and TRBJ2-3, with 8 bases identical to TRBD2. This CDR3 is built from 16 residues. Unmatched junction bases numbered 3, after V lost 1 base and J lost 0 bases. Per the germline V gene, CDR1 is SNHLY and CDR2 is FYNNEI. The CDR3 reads CASSEDPSGSTDTQYF. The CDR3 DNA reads TGTGCCAGCAGTGAAGATCCTAGCGGGAGCACAGATACGCAGTATTTT. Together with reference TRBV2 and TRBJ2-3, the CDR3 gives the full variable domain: EPEVTQTPSHQVTQMGQEVILRCVPISNHLYFYWYRQILGQKVEFLVSFYNNEISEKSEIFDDQFSVERPDGSNFTLKIRSTKLEDSAMYFCASSEDPSGSTDTQYFGPGTRLTVL.

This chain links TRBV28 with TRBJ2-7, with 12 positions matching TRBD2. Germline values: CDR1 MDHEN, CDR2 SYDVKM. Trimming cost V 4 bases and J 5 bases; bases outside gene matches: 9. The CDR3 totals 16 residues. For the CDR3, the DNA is TGTGCCAGCAGTTCGCTGACTAGCGGGAGTAAGAACGAGCAGTACTTC. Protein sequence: CASSSLTSGSKNEQYF.

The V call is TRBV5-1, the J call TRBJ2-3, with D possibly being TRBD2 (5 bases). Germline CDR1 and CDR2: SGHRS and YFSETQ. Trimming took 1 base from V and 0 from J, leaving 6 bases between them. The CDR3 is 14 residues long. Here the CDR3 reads CASSLRESTDTQYF. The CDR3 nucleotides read TGCGCCAGCAGCTTGAGGGAGAGCACAGATACGCAGTATTTT.

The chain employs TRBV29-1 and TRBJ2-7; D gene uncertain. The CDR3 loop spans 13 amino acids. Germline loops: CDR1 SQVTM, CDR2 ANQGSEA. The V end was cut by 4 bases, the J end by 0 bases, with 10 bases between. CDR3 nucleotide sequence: TGCAGCGTTGGGCAGAGCATCTCCTACGAGCAGTACTTC. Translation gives CSVGQSISYEQYF.

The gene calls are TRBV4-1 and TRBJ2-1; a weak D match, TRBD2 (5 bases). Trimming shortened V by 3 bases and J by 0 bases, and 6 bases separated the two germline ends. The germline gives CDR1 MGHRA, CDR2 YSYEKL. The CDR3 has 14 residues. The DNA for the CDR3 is TGCGCCAGCAGCCAGGGGAGCTCCTACAATGAGCAGTTCTTC. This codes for CASSQGSSYNEQFF.

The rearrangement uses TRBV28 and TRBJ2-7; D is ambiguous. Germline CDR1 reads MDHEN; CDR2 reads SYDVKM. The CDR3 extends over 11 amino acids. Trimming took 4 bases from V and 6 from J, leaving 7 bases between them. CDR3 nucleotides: TGTGCCAGCAGTTCTATCATCGAGCAGTACTTC. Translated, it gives CASSSIIEQYF.

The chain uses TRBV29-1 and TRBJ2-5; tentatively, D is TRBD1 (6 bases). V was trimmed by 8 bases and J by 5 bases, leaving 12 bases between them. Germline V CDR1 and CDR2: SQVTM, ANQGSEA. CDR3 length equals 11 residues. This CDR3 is CSLFRGETQYF. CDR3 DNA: TGCAGCCTGTTCAGGGGCGAGACCCAGTACTTC.

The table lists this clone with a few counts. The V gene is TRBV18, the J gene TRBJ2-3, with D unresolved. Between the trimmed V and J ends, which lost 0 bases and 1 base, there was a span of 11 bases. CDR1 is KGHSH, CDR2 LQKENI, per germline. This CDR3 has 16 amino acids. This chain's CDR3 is CASSPPFELRTDTQYF. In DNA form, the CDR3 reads TGTGCCAGCTCACCACCGTTCGAGTTACGCACAGATACGCAGTATTTT.

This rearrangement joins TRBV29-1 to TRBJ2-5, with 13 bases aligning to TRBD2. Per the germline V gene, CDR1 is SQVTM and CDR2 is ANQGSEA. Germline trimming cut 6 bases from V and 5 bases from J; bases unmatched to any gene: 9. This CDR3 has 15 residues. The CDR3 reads CSVAGTSGTGETQYF. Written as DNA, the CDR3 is TGCAGCGTAGCCGGGACTAGCGGGACTGGGGAGACCCAGTACTTC.